This T cell receptor (beta chain) was found in a study of cytomegalovirus exposure and HLA in healthy donors (dated 2017 in TCRdb). Study-level background: An earlier analysis of roughly 500 of the donors reported approximately 290 Gb of sequence data and some 120 million unique TCR beta sequences from 150 million to 200 million T cells. An early release covering over 500 HLA-typed donors comprised 250 to 350 gigabases of sequencing data and tens of millions of unique TCR sequences. Among the roughly 400 genotyped donors, around 81% belonged to the genetic ancestry cluster associated with self-reported Caucasian donors. The study aimed to test whether signatures of past pathogen exposure could be identified by cataloging public T cell receptors. Using immunosequencing, the study profiled T cell repertoires from 666 subjects and related those repertoires to cytomegalovirus serostatus. Besides the first cohort of around 670 subjects, a separate validation cohort made up of 95 to 150 different subjects was used. To predict cytomegalovirus infection status, the study combined high-throughput TCR immunosequencing, statistical association of individual TCRs with disease status, and machine learning. To study patterns of TCR occurrence, a later analysis re-analyzed previously published TCR beta repertoires from 550 to 800 donors and added high-resolution HLA genotyping. The later analysis used no new phenotypic data to find candidate immune exposures, relying instead on TCR beta sequences and their occurrence across donors. In an earlier analysis of roughly 600 of the donors, high-throughput TCR beta sequencing was used to judge whether each TCR beta V gene segment behaved as functional or pseudogenic. Donor age, sex, ethnicity and CMV serostatus were compiled alongside the repertoire data. Genome-wide SNP genotypes for about 65% of the 666 donors were used in a later genetic analysis, which treated that subset as a discovery cohort. All discovery cohort repertoires had been generated on a single sequencing platform. Class I and class II HLA loci were covered by the typing at four-digit resolution. Typing coverage varied by locus: roughly 629-640 donors for A, B, C, DRB1 and DQB1; 500 to 550 for DQA1; more than 600 for DPA1; around 490 for DPB1. Several DR-DQ haplotypes were handled as single units for association and clustering because linkage in the cohort was strong. Across some 400 genotyped donors of the cohort, an average of about 240,000 unique TCR beta nucleotide sequences per donor were sequenced, and 15% to 20% of those sequences were non-productive. Here is what the overall study found, with its caveats: A later genetic analysis associated a missense DCLRE1C variant with V-gene and J-gene trimming of TCR beta chains, and an independent cohort replicated the association. In the study, about 150 TCR beta chains were listed as associated with cytomegalovirus. In a later analysis, several top co-occurrence clusters were reported to appear linked to parvovirus B19, influenza, CMV and Epstein-Barr virus. The presence/absence analyses assumed that sequencing depth was roughly uniform across donors, and that assumption may not be true. Specific HLA alleles were associated with over 15,000 TCR beta sequences at a false discovery rate of 0.05 in a later analysis. A further reported finding was that TCR beta sequences accurately predicted the HLA-A and HLA-B alleles for most subjects in the first cohort. Compared with equally common non-associated chains, HLA-associated TCR beta chains in a later analysis were more clonally expanded and had lower generation probabilities. According to a later genetic analysis, donors in an Asian-associated ancestry cluster had fewer N-insertions in productive TCRs than the roughly 700-donor mean. About 15 rarely observed V segments, including chromosome 9 orphons, were excluded from the earlier analysis of several hundred of the donors because counts were too low. When HLA alleles, especially DR and DQ, strongly co-occurred, TCR associations were difficult to assign to individual alleles. Because the 87-base-pair reads could not distinguish some IMGT-functional V segments, including TRBV6-2 and TRBV6-3, those segments were excluded. Most CMV-associated TCR beta chains appeared to be HLA-restricted in a later analysis, and the HLA associations seemed to be driven largely by CMV exposure. The authors suggested that the approach could potentially be extended to other disease states and immunological phenotypes. A later analysis found that TCR association rates varied across HLA loci, with DRB1 alleles showing the most associated TCRs and HLA-C alleles the fewest. An earlier analysis of around 500 of the donors showed that most TCR beta V segments appeared in productive rearrangements either about 90% or about 30% of the time, which broadly matched IMGT annotations. Because some donors lacked HLA typing at each locus, the association tests relied only on the typed subset. Linkage disequilibrium might explain the correlated functional status among segregating V segments, but an unknown experimental factor could not be ruled out. A cluster of highly shared sequence variants was judged likely to represent a technical artifact of the sequencing pipeline. Across donors, most TCR sequences were observed very rarely, whereas some public TCRs were present in many individuals. The only immune exposure information available for the cohort was CMV serostatus. The classifier was reported to diagnose cytomegalovirus status with high specificity and sensitivity in both the original and validation cohorts. Three of the identified cytomegalovirus-associated TCR beta chains were confirmed in vitro to be specific for cytomegalovirus antigens. Only TCR beta chains were sequenced in this cohort, and the absence of alpha or paired-chain data limited detectable features.

The library came from the immunoSEQ multiplex PCR assay. A mixture of 60 forward primers for TCR Vbeta segments and 13 reverse primers for TCR Jbeta segments was used in the multiplex PCR. The CDR3 region of rearranged TCR beta genes was amplified from genomic DNA by a multiplex PCR assay. The amplified TCR beta libraries were sequenced on the Illumina HiSeq System as 87-base-pair reads. From the authors' description of their analysis: In a later analysis, about 80 million unique TCR beta chains were counted across the 500 to 700 repertoires, and roughly 10 million of these chains were shared by at least two donors. Raw reads were error-corrected and collapsed into unique sequences by a nearest-neighbor algorithm in which closely related sequences were merged to remove PCR and sequencing errors. V, D and J gene segments were assigned by aligning CDR3 sequences to IMGT reference sequences. Each retained sequence needed at least a six-nucleotide match to both a V gene segment and a J gene segment. Rearrangements were called productive when the CDR3 lacked stop codons and stayed in frame with V and J; all others were non-productive. CDR3 was defined according to IMGT convention as the region running from the second conserved V-encoded cysteine to the conserved J-encoded phenylalanine. Sequences without an unambiguous match to a single V gene segment were excluded from the earlier analysis of a few hundred of the donors. In an earlier analysis of roughly 600 of the donors, a V segment was called functional when productive rearrangements were above 56.7%, and segregating when the standard deviation between donors exceeded 5%. A statistical classification framework was built for diagnosing cytomegalovirus status from the catalog of TCR beta chain sequences. In a later analysis, V and J genes were assigned by comparing TCR nucleotide sequences against IMGT/GENE-DB human TR gene sequences. A later analysis assigned CDR3 sequences and most-parsimonious VDJ recombination scenarios with the TCRdist pipeline. In a later analysis, every TCR beta chain was defined by the combination of its CDR3 amino acid sequence and its V-gene family, and reads without a unique V-gene family were dropped. To address suspected cross-contamination and a sequencing artifact, a later analysis removed 592 highly shared, low-generation-probability nucleotide sequences. A later analysis calculated a clonal expansion index for each public chain from normalized within-repertoire ranks of inferred template counts. In a later analysis, generation probabilities were computed with a VDJ recombination model fitted to out-of-frame rearrangements, and the resulting probabilities were checked against IGoR. Hypergeometric tests were used in a later analysis to score TCR-TCR, TCR-HLA and TCR-CMV co-occurrence, with a repertoire-size bias correction applied to the TCR pairs. In a later analysis, false discovery rates were estimated by permuting HLA or CMV assignments 20 times. In a later analysis, co-occurring TCRs were grouped using DBSCAN, and TCRdist sequence similarity was added for clustering within HLA-allele-positive subsets. Repertoires with fewer than 30,000 or more than 120,000 public chains were left out of co-occurrence clustering, as were several repertoires with anomalous nucleotide sharing. This is the immuneACCESS table as TCRdb keeps it, with only in-frame sequences that have V and J called. A part of the clones is gone; compared with another copy, unresolved V genes explain less than half, and the rest is unexplained. V and J calls and clone size are given by that table; D and trimming were obtained from the DNA. In all, the sample holds 110,000 or so clones, and about 72% of those were seen once. The ten largest clones capture around 15% of the sample.

The cohort comprised more than 550 healthy bone marrow donors. All cohort members were sampled while nominally healthy, although unrecorded immune exposures were likely present. The donor was CMV seropositive and was included in the group of about 290 seropositive cohort members. A peripheral blood sample was provided by each donor, and peripheral blood mononuclear cells were used for TCR beta sequencing. The Qiagen DNeasy Blood Extraction Kit was used to extract genomic DNA from the blood cell samples. Remarks on this clone: It has no known antigen specificity. No quality values exist for individual bases; no much larger clone is one base distant.

At the junction V is shortened by 2 bases and J by 1 base; bases outside the gene matches: 9. The CDR3 spans 17 residues, from the cysteine through the phenylalanine. The read is trimmed to its CDR3 DNA, 51 bases read in frame from base 1. CDR1 and CDR2 are drawn from the germline V gene: SGHRS, YFSETQ. Sequencing was carried out using PBMCs. This sequence was found in a man aged 50 or older in good health and CMV-seropositive. The chain couples TRBV5-1 to TRBJ1-1; 9 nucleotides in the junction match TRBD1. Here the CDR3 is given as CASSLGWDRAQNTEAFF. Here is the DNA: TGCGCCAGCAGCTTAGGATGGGACAGGGCCCAGAACACTGAAGCTTTCTTT.